Described below is a single TCR beta chain sequence and its context. This sample stems from a study of cytomegalovirus exposure and HLA in healthy donors. The V end lost 0 bases, the J end lost 0 bases, and 6 bases lay between the germline ends. CDR3 length equals 15 residues. Germline V gene lookup returns CDR1 MNHNS and CDR2 SASEGT. It was with 60 Vbeta and 13 Jbeta primers that the PCR ran. Sequenced by immunoSEQ multiplex PCR; TCRdb stores in-frame clones only, minus some. The sample yields over 130,000 clones, roughly 80% seen once. Sequenced material: PBMCs. The chain recombines TRBV6-1 with TRBJ2-1; TRBD1 might be the D (5 bases). The clonotype originates from a female donor in good health and CMV-seronegative. DNA for the CDR3: TGTGCCAGCAGTGAAGCAGGGGCCTCCTACAATGAGCAGTTCTTC. Protein product: CASSEAGASYNEQFF.